Each of the 5 T cell receptor beta chains below was sequenced from the same sample in a study of cytotoxic CD8 clonotypes in ibrutinib-treated CLL. The repertoire was sequenced with immunoSEQ multiplex PCR; TCRdb's copy has only in-frame clones and lacks some. The repertoire holds around 150,000 clones, approximately 90% seen once, with approximately 3% in the top ten. The sample was PBMCs, taken at disease progression, from a patient treated with ibrutinib. The receptor set was obtained from a human donor with chronic lymphocytic leukemia.

As regards this clone: This sample also contains other DNA sequences that code for the same CDR3. This chain links TRBV6-1 with TRBJ1-3; no clear D gene. CDR1 MNHNS and CDR2 SASEGT come from the germline V gene. V was cut by 3 bases and J by 0 bases, with 9 bases left in between. The CDR3 has 15 residues. CDR3 nucleotide sequence: TGTGCCAGCAGTGAGGCGGGTTACTCTGGAAACACCATATATTTT. This codes for CASSEAGYSGNTIYF.

This chain joins TRBV7-8 and TRBJ2-5; 8 bases fit TRBD2. The germline V gene has CDR1 SGHVS and CDR2 FQNEAQ. V gave up 1 base and J gave up 5 bases; unmatched junction bases: 3. The CDR3 has 14 residues. The CDR3, as DNA: TGTGCCAGCAGCTTAGACGGGAGGGGGGAGACCCAGTACTTC. The encoded protein is CASSLDGRGETQYF.

The chain has TRBV19 and TRBJ2-2; TRBD1 aligns across 10 bases. The CDR3 is 16 residues long. The V gene's germline CDR1 is LNHDA and CDR2 SQIVND (reference sequence). V was clipped by 5 bases and J by 5 bases; unmatched bases: 8. CDR3 amino acids: CASSYPGQGITGELFF. The CDR3 DNA reads as TGTGCCAGTAGTTATCCGGGACAGGGGATTACCGGGGAGCTGTTTTTT. The variable domain in full, with the rest retrieved from reference TRBV19 and TRBJ2-2, is DGGITQSPKYLFRKEGQNVTLSCEQNLNHDAMYWYRQDPGQGLRLIYYSQIVNDFQKGDIAEGYSVSREKKESFPLTVTSAQKNPTAFYLCASSYPGQGITGELFFGEGSRLTVL.

The chain uses TRBV19 and TRBJ1-1; D unclear. V gave up 2 bases and J gave up 1 base, with 8 bases separating them. CDR1 and CDR2 (germline): LNHDA, SQIVND (reference sequence). CDR3 size: 14 residues. The CDR3 here is CASSITVGNTEAFF. CDR3 DNA sequence: TGTGCCAGTAGTATAACGGTCGGGAACACTGAAGCTTTCTTT.

The V gene is TRBV4-3, the J gene TRBJ2-1; TRBD1 matches at 8 bases. Germline CDR1 reads LGHNA; CDR2 reads YSLEER. The trim removed 1 base at V and 2 bases at J, leaving 1 base unmatched. The CDR3 sequence is 15 residues long. The CDR3, as DNA: TGCGCCAGCAGCCAAGGACAGGGGACCTACAATGAGCAGTTCTTC. Protein: CASSQGQGTYNEQFF.